This passage covers 14 T cell receptor beta chains from one sample sequenced in a study of Graves' ophthalmopathy and Graves' hyperthyroidism. TCR beta CDR3 amplification used RNA transcripts. Following a first-round RT-PCR that used HTBI primers, a second-round multiplex PCR was carried out. Each CDR3 protein is one row after TCRdb ran MiXCR on the multiplex PCR reads. The data hold over 650,000 distinct CDR3 sequences, with about two fifths observed a single time. The sequenced sample was peripheral blood. The receptors stem from an adult man with Graves' ophthalmopathy.

The chain links TRBV5-8 to TRBJ1-3; a possible D gene is TRBD1 (5 bases). The CDR3 spans 14 residues. V dropped 0 bases and J dropped 3 bases, with 7 bases sitting between them. Germline CDR1 is SGHTS and CDR2 is YDEGEE. The CDR3 bases are TGTGCCAGCAGCTTGGTCCAGGGTGGAAACACCATATATTTT. Residues: CASSLVQGGNTIYF.

The chain is built from TRBV6-6 and TRBJ2-7; D not resolved. Germline CDR1 MNHNY, CDR2 SVGAGI (reference sequence). Trimming stripped 6 bases from V and 2 bases from J, with 8 bases between. The CDR3 has 12 amino acids. The CDR3 bases are TGTGCCAGCAGCCGGCCTACCTACGAGCAGTACTTC. Protein product: CASSRPTYEQYF.

This clonotype was seen repeatedly, ten times or more. The chain joins TRBV10-2 to TRBJ2-5, with D maybe TRBD1 (5 bases). Germline lookup yields CDR1 WSHSY and CDR2 SAAADI. The V end lost 5 bases, the J end lost 7 bases, and 20 bases lay between the germline ends. This CDR3 spans 15 amino acids. The CDR3 sequence is CASSTTWVAQGTQYF. The CDR3 bases are TGCGCCAGCAGTACTACCTGGGTCGCCCAGGGGACCCAGTACTTC.

V usage is TRBV29-1 and J usage is TRBJ2-5; 11 bases match TRBD1. Germline CDR1 reads SQVTM; CDR2 reads ANQGSEA. The trim removed 4 bases at V and 2 bases at J, leaving 3 bases unmatched. CDR3 length equals 14 residues. In nucleotides, the CDR3 is TGCAGCGTTGTGGACAGGGGGCGACAAGAGACCCAGTACTTC. The encoded protein is CSVVDRGRQETQYF.

In DNA form, the CDR3 reads TGTGCCAGCTCACCACCGCTAGCGACAAGGGAGACCCAGTACTTC. This gives the protein CASSPPLATRETQYF. V usage is TRBV18 and J usage is TRBJ2-5; weak D call: TRBD2 (6 bases). CDR3 length: 15 residues. V dropped 0 bases and J dropped 5 bases, with 13 bases sitting between them. Per germline, CDR1 KGHSH and CDR2 LQKENI. The full variable domain, completed using reference TRBV18 and TRBJ2-5, is NAGVMQNPRHLVRRRGQEARLRCSPMKGHSHVYWYRQLPEEGLKFMVYLQKENIIDESGMPKERFSAEFPKEGPSILRIQQVVRGDSAAYFCASSPPLATRETQYFGPGTRLLVL.

The DNA of the CDR3 is TGTGCCAGCAGCTACGGTTGGGGGAACGACTACGAGCAGTACTTC. Translated: CASSYGWGNDYEQYF. The rearrangement joins TRBV9 to TRBJ2-7, with D perhaps matching TRBD1 or TRBD2 (5 bases each). The CDR3 consists of 15 residues. The germline CDR1 and CDR2 sequences are SGDLS and YYNGEE. V was cut by 4 bases and J by 3 bases, with 17 bases left in between.

The chain uses TRBV2 and TRBJ1-6, with 7 bases fitting TRBD1. Looked up from germline, CDR1 is SNHLY and CDR2 is FYNNEI. Trimming took 6 bases from V and 10 from J; bases not matched to a gene: 12. The CDR3 runs 15 residues. For the CDR3, the DNA is TGTGCCAGCAGGCCCGCCGACAGGGTCGACTCACCCCTCCACTTT. This encodes CASRPADRVDSPLHF.

This rearrangement joins TRBV5-1 to TRBJ1-1; D perhaps matches TRBD1 (6 bases). V lost 0 bases to trimming and J lost 1 base, with 10 bases between them. Germline V gene data show CDR1 as SGHRS and CDR2 as YFSETQ. This CDR3 contains 15 residues. CDR3 in DNA: TGCGCCAGCAGCTTGGGTACAGGGAAGAACACTGAAGCTTTCTTT. Translation gives CASSLGTGKNTEAFF.

This clonotype was seen repeatedly, ten times or more. J is TRBJ1-2 and V is TRBV7-9, with D unresolved. V was trimmed by 5 bases and J by 0 bases, leaving 10 bases between them. The V gene's germline CDR1 is SEHNR and CDR2 FQNEAQ (reference sequence). The CDR3 sequence is 14 residues long. The CDR3 here is CASSQDPSNYGYTF. CDR3 coding DNA: TGTGCCAGCAGCCAGGACCCTTCTAACTATGGCTACACCTTC.

In the case of this clonotype: This could be a read error, since a much larger clone is one nucleotide away. The chain joins TRBV7-2 to TRBJ2-7, with 7 positions matching TRBD2. This CDR3 contains 14 residues. Germline-derived CDR1 and CDR2 are SGHTA and FQGNSA. The V gene end was trimmed by 2 bases and the J gene end by 3 bases; junction bases not matched to a gene: 4. The CDR3 spells CASSLRDYLYEQYF. DNA of the CDR3: TGTGCCAGCAGCTTACGGGACTACCTCTACGAGCAGTACTTC. The variable domain in full, completed from reference TRBV7-2 and TRBJ2-7, reads GAGVSQSPSNKVTEKGKDVELRCDPISGHTALYWYRQSLGQGLEFLIYFQGNSAPDKSGLPSDRFSAERTGGSVSTLTIQRTQQEDSAVYLCASSLRDYLYEQYFGPGTRLTVT.

This clonotype is a singleton in its sample. The chain employs TRBV29-1 and TRBJ2-5, with D possibly matching TRBD2 (7 bases). Germline lookup yields CDR1 SQVTM and CDR2 ANQGSEA. This CDR3 has 15 residues. V dropped 6 bases and J dropped 5 bases, with 22 bases sitting between them. The CDR3 DNA reads as TGCAGCGTCGCCGTGGGGGGGCTGGAGCCGGAGACCCAGTACTTC. Protein product: CSVAVGGLEPETQYF.

This chain links TRBV6-5 with TRBJ2-2, with 7 bases lining up with TRBD2. V was pared by 6 bases and J by 8 bases, with 3 bases of the junction left unmatched. This CDR3 spans 12 amino acids. Germline-derived CDR1 and CDR2 are MNHEY and SVGAGI. The DNA of the CDR3 is TGTGCCAGCAGGCAGGGAGGGGGGGAGCTGTTTTTT. Residues: CASRQGGGELFF.

There are many counts of this clonotype. V usage is TRBV27 and J usage is TRBJ1-6; D is undetermined. Per germline, CDR1 MNHEY and CDR2 SMNVEV (reference sequence). Trimming took off 1 base at V and 10 bases at J, with 8 bases between the two ends. The CDR3 contains 13 residues. The CDR3 loop is CASSLWEGSPLHF. The CDR3 DNA sequence: TGTGCCAGCAGTTTATGGGAGGGATCACCCCTCCACTTT.

This clonotype was counted ten times or more. The chain combines TRBV29-1 with TRBJ1-5; 12 bases are a match to TRBD1. Losses at the gene ends were 7 bases for V and 5 bases for J; bases not matched to a gene: 6. Looked up from germline, CDR1 is SQVTM and CDR2 is ANQGSEA. The CDR3 consists of 14 residues. The CDR3 spells CSAGTGGRDQPQHF. The CDR3 DNA sequence: TGCAGCGCGGGGACAGGGGGCAGGGATCAGCCCCAGCATTTT.